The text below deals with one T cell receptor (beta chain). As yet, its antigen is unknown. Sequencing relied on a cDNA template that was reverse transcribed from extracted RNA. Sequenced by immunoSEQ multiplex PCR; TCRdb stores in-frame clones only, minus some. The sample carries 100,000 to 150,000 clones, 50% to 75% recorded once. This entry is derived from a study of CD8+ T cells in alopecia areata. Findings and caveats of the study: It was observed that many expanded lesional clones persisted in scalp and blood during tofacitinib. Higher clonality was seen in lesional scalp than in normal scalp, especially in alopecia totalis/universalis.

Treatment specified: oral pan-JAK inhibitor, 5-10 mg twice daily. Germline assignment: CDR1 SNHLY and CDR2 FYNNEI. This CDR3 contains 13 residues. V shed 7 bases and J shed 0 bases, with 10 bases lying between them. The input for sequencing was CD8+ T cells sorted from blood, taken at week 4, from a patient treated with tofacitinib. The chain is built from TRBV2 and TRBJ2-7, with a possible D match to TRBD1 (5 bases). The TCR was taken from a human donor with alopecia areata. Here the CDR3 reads CASIKRGSYEQYF. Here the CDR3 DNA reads TGTGCCAGCATTAAAAGGGGCTCCTACGAGCAGTACTTC. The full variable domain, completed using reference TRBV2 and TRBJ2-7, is EPEVTQTPSHQVTQMGQEVILRCVPISNHLYFYWYRQILGQKVEFLVSFYNNEISEKSEIFDDQFSVERPDGSNFTLKIRSTKLEDSAMYFCASIKRGSYEQYFGPGTRLTVT.